Following are 25 T cell receptor beta chains from one sample sequenced in a study of coeliac disease. Assay: immunoSEQ multiplex PCR; the TCRdb copy retains only in-frame clones and omits some. The sample contains a few thousand clones, approximately 70% of which appear only once. The sample consisted of lymphocytes from the gut lamina propria. The receptors derive from a young man with celiac disease on a gluten-free diet.

The CDR3 protein is CASSSFTPDNEQFF. CDR3 DNA: TGTGCCAGCAGTTCCTTTACACCCGATAATGAGCAGTTCTTC. The V and J genes are TRBV27 and TRBJ2-1, with D hard to call. Germline CDR1 and CDR2: MNHEY and SMNVEV (reference sequence). CDR3 length: 14 amino acids. Trimming stripped 4 bases from V and 7 bases from J, with 14 bases between.

Written as DNA, the CDR3 is TGTGCCAGCAGCGGGGGACAGGGAACGGATACGCAGTATTTT. Its protein is CASSGGQGTDTQYF. The chain employs TRBV7-9 and TRBJ2-3, with TRBD1 matching over 9 bases. CDR3 size: 14 residues. With 5 bases clipped from V and 6 bases from J, the junction kept 6 bases outside the gene matches. The germline V gene has CDR1 SEHNR and CDR2 FQNEAQ (reference sequence).

V gene TRBV5-6 combines with J gene TRBJ2-7; 7 positions match TRBD1. The germline CDR1 and CDR2 sequences are SGHDT and YYEEEE. The CDR3 is 15 residues long. Losses at the gene ends were 3 bases for V and 1 base for J; bases not matched to a gene: 7. CDR3 in amino acids: CASSSNGRGSYEQYF. CDR3 DNA: TGTGCCAGCAGCTCCAACGGCAGGGGGTCCTACGAGCAGTACTTC.

The chain couples TRBV6-5 to TRBJ1-2; tentative D call: TRBD1 (6 bases). The CDR3 has 14 residues. V was pared by 6 bases and J by 4 bases, with 15 bases between. Germline values: CDR1 MNHEY, CDR2 SVGAGI. CDR3 amino acids: CASRQSQGIYGYTF. The DNA of the CDR3 is TGTGCCAGCAGGCAATCTCAGGGGATCTATGGCTACACCTTC.

This chain connects TRBV7-2 to TRBJ1-6; 10 bases are shared with TRBD1. This CDR3 is 16 amino acids long. J gave up 10 bases and V 6 bases, and 12 bases lay outside the gene matches. CDR1 SGHTA and CDR2 FQGNSA come from the germline V gene. For the CDR3, the DNA is TGTGCCAGCAGTCACAGACAGGGGGCGTTAGGGTCACCCCTCCACTTT. This codes for CASSHRQGALGSPLHF.

V gene TRBV30 combines with J gene TRBJ2-3; 11 bases map to TRBD2. V lost 0 bases, J lost 6 bases, and 8 bases stayed unmatched. The CDR3 covers 16 residues. Germline assignment: CDR1 GTSNPN and CDR2 SVGIG (reference sequence). The CDR3 loop reads CAWSVGLAGGGDTQYF. The CDR3 region has the DNA TGTGCCTGGAGTGTGGGGCTAGCGGGGGGAGGTGATACGCAGTATTTT.

The gene calls are TRBV15 and TRBJ2-3, with 8 bases lining up with TRBD1. Germline CDR1 reads LNHNV; CDR2 reads YYDKDF (reference sequence). The CDR3 has 15 residues. V shed 4 bases and J 9 bases; nucleotides not matched to a gene: 12. Here the CDR3 DNA reads TGTGCCACCAGCACCTCGGACAGGGTGTCCAAGACGCAGTATTTT. This translates into CATSTSDRVSKTQYF.

The chain is built from TRBV20-1 and TRBJ2-5; D is ambiguous. The ends were cut back, 6 bases at V and 4 bases at J, with 9 bases in the middle. The CDR3 is 11 amino acids. Germline values: CDR1 DFQATT, CDR2 SNEGSKA (reference sequence). In nucleotides, the CDR3 is TGCAGTGCCTTTTATCGAGAGACCCAGTACTTC. This encodes CSAFYRETQYF.

This clone was detected a few times. The V and J genes are TRBV11-2 and TRBJ2-1, with TRBD2 as a possible D gene (6 bases). The V gene's germline CDR1 is SGHAT and CDR2 FQNNGV. The CDR3 runs 14 residues. V lost 4 bases and J 8 bases, leaving 15 bases between the germline ends. The CDR3 coding sequence is TGTGCCAGCAGCTCCTGGGACTTTTCGCATGAGCAGTTCTTC. It translates to CASSSWDFSHEQFF.

In its sample, this clone was seen a few times. The chain links TRBV4-1 to TRBJ1-3; 9 nucleotides match TRBD1. Trimming removed 3 bases from V and 4 bases from J; junction bases left unmatched: 7. CDR3 length: 16 residues. Germline assignment: CDR1 MGHRA and CDR2 YSYEKL. The CDR3 DNA is TGCGCCAGCAGCCATTTTGACAGGGGGATCGGAAACACCATATATTTT. Translation gives CASSHFDRGIGNTIYF.

The chain couples TRBV5-4 to TRBJ2-2; a possible D gene is TRBD1 (6 bases). The V end was cut by 1 base, the J end by 2 bases, with 12 bases between. This CDR3 has 16 amino acids. Per germline, CDR1 SGHNT and CDR2 YYREEE (reference sequence). The CDR3, as DNA: TGTGCCAGCAGCTTGTCGGCAGGGGCCAACACCGGGGAGCTGTTTTTT. Its protein product is CASSLSAGANTGELFF.

The chain employs TRBV28 and TRBJ2-5; D remains unclear. The V gene's germline CDR1 is MDHEN and CDR2 SYDVKM. The CDR3 length is 13 residues. V was trimmed by 5 bases and J by 1 base, leaving 8 bases between them. The CDR3 protein is CASSEEFQETQYF. DNA for the CDR3: TGTGCCAGCAGTGAAGAGTTCCAAGAGACCCAGTACTTC.

The CDR3 DNA is TGTGCCAGCAGTTACAGACAAGGGGGCACAGATACGCAGTATTTT. Protein: CASSYRQGGTDTQYF. This chain uses TRBV6-6 with TRBJ2-3; D is perhaps TRBD1 (5 bases). Trimming left V 2 bases short and J 1 base short, with 10 bases between. The CDR3 contains 15 residues. Germline V lookup: CDR1 MNHNY, CDR2 SVGAGI (reference sequence).

J is TRBJ2-2 and V is TRBV19; D is possibly TRBD2 (5 bases). The CDR3 extends over 16 amino acids. CDR1 and CDR2 (germline): LNHDA, SQIVND (reference sequence). Trimming removed 4 bases at V and 5 bases at J, with 17 bases between. The CDR3 nucleotides read TGTGCCAGTAGTAACCCCTCGGGATTTGGGACCGGGGAGCTGTTTTTT. Translation gives CASSNPSGFGTGELFF.

V is TRBV5-5 and J is TRBJ1-2; D uncertain. The length of the CDR3 is 16 residues. Trimming cost V 4 bases and J 3 bases, with 19 bases left between them. Germline CDR1 and CDR2: SGHKS and YYEKEE (reference sequence). The CDR3 region is CASSPGLSVLDYGYTF. The CDR3, as DNA: TGTGCCAGCAGCCCGGGATTGTCAGTCCTGGACTATGGCTACACCTTC.

The V gene is TRBV5-1, the J gene TRBJ2-5, with 8 bases fitting TRBD1. The CDR3 runs 17 residues. V was clipped by 2 bases and J by 4 bases; unmatched bases: 13. In germline, CDR1 is SGHRS, CDR2 YFSETQ. CDR3 protein: CASSFGGRGRAGETQYF. The CDR3 bases are TGCGCCAGCAGCTTCGGTGGCAGGGGGCGCGCCGGAGAGACCCAGTACTTC.

This chain uses TRBV27 with TRBJ1-2; no clear D. The germline V gene encodes CDR1 MNHEY and CDR2 SMNVEV (reference sequence). The CDR3 consists of 13 residues. Trimming stripped 0 bases from V and 6 bases from J, with 8 bases between. In DNA, the CDR3 is TGTGCCAGCAGTTTATCGATCAGTAATGGCTACACCTTC. The encoded protein is CASSLSISNGYTF.

This chain links TRBV28 with TRBJ1-6; 8 nucleotides match TRBD1. V lost 2 bases, J lost 6 bases, and 3 bases stayed unmatched. There are 15 residues in the CDR3. Germline values: CDR1 MDHEN, CDR2 SYDVKM. The DNA of the CDR3 is TGTGCCAGCAGTTTAAGTCAGGGGGCTAATTCACCCCTCCACTTT. The encoded protein is CASSLSQGANSPLHF.

The gene calls are TRBV4-3 and TRBJ1-2; TRBD1 matches 10 bases. CDR3 size: 17 residues. Germline CDR1 LGHNA, CDR2 YSLEER. V dropped 1 base and J dropped 5; count of bases not matched to a gene: 10. The CDR3 loop is CASSQGFKGQGIYGYTF. CDR3 DNA sequence: TGCGCCAGCAGCCAAGGTTTTAAGGGACAGGGGATATATGGCTACACCTTC.

The chain joins TRBV11-2 to TRBJ1-1; 7 bases agree with TRBD1. Looked up from germline, CDR1 is SGHAT and CDR2 is FQNNGV. The CDR3 runs to 16 residues. J gave up 1 base and V 2 bases, and 7 bases lay outside the gene matches. This chain's CDR3 is CASSLSTGVRNTEAFF. The CDR3 DNA reads as TGTGCCAGCAGCTTAAGTACAGGGGTGAGGAACACTGAAGCTTTCTTT.

In its sample, this clone was seen a few times. The rearrangement uses TRBV19 and TRBJ1-2; D may be TRBD1 (5 bases). Looked up from germline, CDR1 is LNHDA and CDR2 is SQIVND (reference sequence). The CDR3 loop spans 12 amino acids. V was cut by 3 bases and J by 5 bases, with 7 bases left in between. The CDR3 protein is CASSIYRYGYTF. The CDR3 DNA reads TGTGCCAGTAGTATTTACAGGTATGGCTACACCTTC.

The V gene is TRBV29-1, the J gene TRBJ1-5; unclear D gene. Germline V gene lookup returns CDR1 SQVTM and CDR2 ANQGSEA. The CDR3 sequence is 15 residues long. The V gene lost 7 bases and the J gene lost 0 bases, with 16 bases spanning the gap. In nucleotides, the CDR3 is TGCAGCGCCCTGACATCAACCCATAGCAATCAGCCCCAGCATTTT. Translation: CSALTSTHSNQPQHF.

The CDR3 here is CASSAWLGPNTEAFF. As DNA, the CDR3 is TGTGCCAGCAGCGCATGGTTGGGGCCCAACACTGAAGCTTTCTTT. V is TRBV7-2 and J is TRBJ1-1, with D possibly TRBD1 on 5 matching bases. From germline, CDR1 is SGHTA and CDR2 FQGNSA. This CDR3 has 15 amino acids. V dropped 5 bases and J dropped 2 bases, with 15 bases sitting between them.

The chain recombines TRBV6-1 with TRBJ2-5; the match to TRBD1 covers 7 bases. The DNA matches TRBJ2-7 better at its end, which makes the J call doubtful. Germline lookup yields CDR1 MNHNS and CDR2 SASEGT. The CDR3 covers 14 residues. The CDR3 bases are TGTGCCAGCAGTCCTAATGGACAGGACTACGAGCAGTACTTC. Residues: CASSPNGQDYEQYF.

The V gene is TRBV27, the J gene TRBJ2-1; maybe TRBD2 (6 bases). V was clipped by 6 bases and J by 1 base, with 19 bases between them. Germline V CDR1 and CDR2: MNHEY, SMNVEV (reference sequence). The CDR3 contains 17 residues. This CDR3 reads CASSLVGGTGSYNEQFF. The CDR3 nucleotides are TGTGCCAGCAGCCTGGTGGGGGGAACGGGTTCCTACAATGAGCAGTTCTTC.